Following are 22 T cell receptor beta chains from one sample sequenced in a study of blood T cell repertoires in COVID-19. Method: immunoSEQ multiplex PCR; TCRdb's copy keeps in-frame clones and lacks some. Among around 290,000 clones listed, 87% were seen once. Sequenced input: peripheral blood. These receptors all stem from a woman between 45 and 65 years old who had recovered from COVID-19.

The chain combines TRBV30 with TRBJ1-1; the D gene is possibly TRBD1 (6 bases). V was clipped by 4 bases and J by 1 base, with 16 bases between them. Germline V gives CDR1 GTSNPN, CDR2 SVGIG (reference sequence). The CDR3 length is 15 residues. CDR3 DNA: TGTGCCTGGACACTAACCGGGACACCGAACACTGAAGCTTTCTTT. This sequence encodes CAWTLTGTPNTEAFF. Together with reference TRBV30 and TRBJ1-1, the CDR3 gives the full variable domain: SQTIHQWPATLVQPVGSPLSLECTVEGTSNPNLYWYRQAAGRGLQLLFYSVGIGQISSEVPQNLSASRPQDRQFILSSKKLLLSDSGFYLCAWTLTGTPNTEAFFGQGTRLTVV.

V is TRBV24-1 and J is TRBJ2-1, with 12 bases matching TRBD1. The CDR3 loop spans 15 amino acids. Trimming at V came to 4 bases and at J to 8 bases, leaving 5 bases not matched to a gene. Germline V gene data show CDR1 as KGHDR and CDR2 as SFDVKD. The CDR3 coding sequence is TGTGCCACCAGTGAGAACCGGGACAGGGGGCATGAGCAGTTCTTC. It encodes CATSENRDRGHEQFF.

The J gene is TRBJ2-7, the V gene TRBV29-1; a weak D match, TRBD2 (5 bases). The CDR3 covers 14 residues. V was cut by 7 bases and J by 5 bases, with 21 bases left in between. The V gene's germline CDR1 is SQVTM and CDR2 ANQGSEA. CDR3: CSDPGEGNHHEQYF. DNA of the CDR3: TGCAGCGACCCCGGTGAGGGAAATCACCACGAGCAGTACTTC.

The V gene is TRBV6-5, the J gene TRBJ2-7; 7 nucleotides match TRBD1. J gave up 3 bases and V 6 bases, and 5 bases lay outside the gene matches. CDR1 and CDR2 from the germline V gene are MNHEY and SVGAGI. The length of the CDR3 is 13 residues. The DNA of the CDR3 is TGTGCCAGCAGAACAGGGGCCGACTACGAGCAGTACTTC. This gives the protein CASRTGADYEQYF.

This clone was seen only once. This chain links TRBV5-1 with TRBJ2-1; 7 nucleotides align to TRBD1. Trimming at V came to 2 bases and at J to 6 bases, leaving 2 bases not matched to a gene. This CDR3 spans 13 amino acids. From germline, CDR1 is SGHRS and CDR2 YFSETQ. This chain's CDR3 is CASSFRGINEQFF. CDR3 nucleotides: TGCGCCAGCAGCTTCAGGGGGATCAATGAGCAGTTCTTC.

The rearrangement links TRBV7-2 to TRBJ1-3, with D unresolved. Trimming removed 5 bases from V and 8 bases from J, with 7 bases in between. The length of the CDR3 is 11 residues. The V gene's germline CDR1 is SGHTA and CDR2 FQGNSA. This chain's CDR3 is CASSPRDTIYF. Written as DNA, the CDR3 is TGTGCCAGCAGCCCCCGGGACACCATATATTTT.

The gene calls are TRBV5-8 and TRBJ2-1, with D possibly matching TRBD2 (6 bases). The CDR3 extends over 13 amino acids. CDR1 and CDR2 from the germline V gene are SGHTS and YDEGEE. Trimming shortened V by 9 bases and J by 0 bases, and 10 bases separated the two germline ends. The chain's CDR3 is CATGRNSYNEQFF. In DNA, the CDR3 is TGTGCCACCGGGAGAAACTCCTACAATGAGCAGTTCTTC.

The chain is built from TRBV11-2 and TRBJ2-1; D ambiguous. The CDR3 runs to 17 residues. The V gene lost 1 base and the J gene lost 0 bases, with 13 bases spanning the gap. Germline lookup yields CDR1 SGHAT and CDR2 FQNNGV. The CDR3 sequence is CASSLAPPGNSYNEQFF. The DNA for the CDR3 is TGTGCCAGCAGCTTAGCTCCTCCAGGAAACTCCTACAATGAGCAGTTCTTC.

V is TRBV7-9 and J is TRBJ2-1; 7 bases fit TRBD2. Trimming at V came to 7 bases and at J to 8 bases, leaving 17 bases not matched to a gene. The CDR3 is 16 amino acids. CDR1 and CDR2 from the germline V gene are SEHNR and FQNEAQ (reference sequence). CDR3 residues: CASIQTRGGRHDEQFF. The CDR3 DNA follows: TGTGCCAGCATCCAAACACGGGGCGGGAGACATGATGAGCAGTTCTTC.

This chain's CDR3 is CASSQGVSTENTEAFF. In DNA form, the CDR3 reads TGCGCCAGCAGCCAAGGGGTATCGACAGAGAACACTGAAGCTTTCTTT. The chain carries TRBV4-1 and TRBJ1-1, with D maybe TRBD1 (5 bases). The V end was cut by 1 base, the J end by 1 base, with 13 bases between. The CDR3 is made up of 16 amino acids. Germline values: CDR1 MGHRA, CDR2 YSYEKL.

Note on this clone: This CDR3 is also generated by other DNA sequences in the sample. V usage is TRBV5-1 and J usage is TRBJ2-2, with D hard to call. V shed 0 bases and J shed 5 bases, with 5 bases lying between them. Germline CDR1 and CDR2: SGHRS and YFSETQ. The CDR3 runs 13 residues. CDR3 region: CASSLGGTGELFF. DNA of the CDR3: TGCGCCAGCAGCTTGGGCGGAACCGGGGAGCTGTTTTTT. The variable domain in full, completed from reference TRBV5-1 and TRBJ2-2, reads KAGVTQTPRYLIKTRGQQVTLSCSPISGHRSVSWYQQTPGQGLQFLFEYFSETQRNKGNFPGRFSGRQFSNSRSEMNVSTLELGDSALYLCASSLGGTGELFFGEGSRLTVL.

The chain employs TRBV28 and TRBJ2-7; 7 bases line up with TRBD2. The CDR3 is 17 amino acids. With V trimmed by 2 bases and J by 3 bases, 13 bases remained unmatched. Germline V gives CDR1 MDHEN, CDR2 SYDVKM. CDR3 nucleotide sequence: TGTGCCAGCAGTTTAGGATTGGGTCTAGCGGAACTCTACGAGCAGTACTTC. Protein product: CASSLGLGLAELYEQYF. The entire variable domain, with the rest obtained from reference TRBV28 and TRBJ2-7, is as follows: DVKVTQSSRYLVKRTGEKVFLECVQDMDHENMFWYRQDPGLGLRLIYFSYDVKMKEKGDIPEGYSVSREKKERFSLILESASTNQTSMYLCASSLGLGLAELYEQYFGPGTRLTVT.

This chain joins TRBV5-1 and TRBJ2-3; 9 bases map to TRBD1. V gave up 8 bases and J gave up 4 bases; unmatched junction bases: 8. The CDR3 covers 14 residues. Germline V gene sequence: CDR1 SGHRS, CDR2 YFSETQ. The CDR3: CASYLQGAADTQYF. The CDR3 DNA reads TGCGCCAGTTACCTACAGGGGGCGGCAGATACGCAGTATTTT.

The chain has TRBV4-3 and TRBJ2-5; TRBD2 matches 7 bases. Germline CDR1 reads LGHNA; CDR2 reads YSLEER. CDR3 length: 20 amino acids. V gave up 0 bases and J gave up 2 bases; unmatched junction bases: 18. The CDR3 loop reads CASSQDGREVDLCRQETQYF. The CDR3 DNA is TGCGCCAGCAGCCAAGATGGCCGGGAGGTGGATTTATGTCGTCAAGAGACCCAGTACTTC.

The gene calls are TRBV30 and TRBJ1-6, with 7 positions matching TRBD1. Germline V gene sequence: CDR1 GTSNPN, CDR2 SVGIG (reference sequence). The CDR3 consists of 13 residues. The V gene end was trimmed by 5 bases and the J gene end by 6 bases; junction bases not matched to a gene: 4. The CDR3 here is CAWAGQPNSPLHF. The CDR3 DNA reads TGTGCCTGGGCGGGACAGCCTAATTCACCCCTCCACTTT.

V usage is TRBV6-5 and J usage is TRBJ1-1; no reliable D call. V was trimmed by 10 bases and J by 7 bases, leaving 22 bases between them. Germline loops: CDR1 MNHEY, CDR2 SVGAGI. The CDR3 has 14 residues. The DNA of the CDR3 is TGTGCCACCACTCGGGCCCCCGGGGAGGGTGAAGCTTTCTTT. Amino acid sequence: CATTRAPGEGEAFF.

This clone was found once. This chain uses TRBV11-2 with TRBJ1-1; TRBD1 matches at 8 bases. The CDR3 is 14 residues long. The trim removed 7 bases at V and 4 bases at J, leaving 8 bases unmatched. Looked up from germline, CDR1 is SGHAT and CDR2 is FQNNGV. The CDR3 coding sequence is TGTGCCAGCACCGGACAGGGCCAGGGCACTGAAGCTTTCTTT. It codes for CASTGQGQGTEAFF.

This chain joins TRBV19 and TRBJ2-7; possible D gene TRBD1, 6 bases. The V gene lost 6 bases and the J gene lost 3 bases, with 15 bases spanning the gap. Germline CDR1 LNHDA, CDR2 SQIVND (reference sequence). The CDR3 is 14 residues long. The CDR3 DNA reads as TGTGCCAGTAGCAACAGGGCTGGCCTCTACGAGCAGTACTTC. Its translation: CASSNRAGLYEQYF.

The chain combines TRBV25-1 with TRBJ1-2; maybe TRBD1 (6 bases). This CDR3 has 13 residues. The germline CDR1 and CDR2 sequences are MGHDK and SYGVNS. Trimming left V 3 bases short and J 3 bases short, with 8 bases between. DNA of the CDR3: TGTGCCAGCAGTGAGGACAGAGACTATGGCTACACCTTC. Its translation is CASSEDRDYGYTF.

The V and J genes are TRBV29-1 and TRBJ1-1, with 12 positions matching TRBD1. The CDR3 is made up of 13 amino acids. The J segment lost 4 bases and the V segment lost 7 bases, leaving 4 bases of the junction unmatched. The germline CDR1 and CDR2 sequences are SQVTM and ANQGSEA. As DNA, the CDR3 is TGCAGCGGGGGACAGGGGGCGGCCACTGAAGCTTTCTTT. This codes for CSGGQGAATEAFF. The full variable domain, its missing parts supplied by reference TRBV29-1 and TRBJ1-1, is SAVISQKPSRDICQRGTSLTIQCQVDSQVTMMFWYRQQPGQSLTLIATANQGSEATYESGFVIDKFPISRPNLTFSTLTVSNMSPEDSSIYLCSGGQGAATEAFFGQGTRLTVV.

J is TRBJ2-5 and V is TRBV7-6; TRBD1 matches at 8 bases. The germline CDR1 and CDR2 sequences are SGHVS and FNYEAQ. V lost 5 bases, J lost 4 bases, and 3 bases stayed unmatched. The CDR3 runs 13 residues. The CDR3 is CASSTQGGETQYF. CDR3 bases: TGTGCCAGCAGCACACAGGGGGGAGAGACCCAGTACTTC.

V and J are TRBV6-5 and TRBJ1-2, with TRBD1 matching 9 bases. Germline V gives CDR1 MNHEY, CDR2 SVGAGI. Losses at the gene ends were 4 bases for V and 8 bases for J; bases not matched to a gene: 2. The CDR3 totals 12 residues. As DNA, the CDR3 is TGTGCCAGCAGTTTAACAGGGGGCGGCTACACCTTC. Amino acids: CASSLTGGGYTF.